This entry lists 15 T cell receptor beta chains sequenced from one sample in a study of blood T cell repertoires in COVID-19. Assay: immunoSEQ multiplex PCR; the TCRdb copy retains only in-frame clones and omits some. The table lists about 45,000 clones, around 87% of them singletons. Sequences were obtained from peripheral blood. The receptors come from a woman over 75 in a cohort sampled during active or convalescent COVID-19.

This rearrangement joins TRBV2 to TRBJ1-1, with TRBD1 matching 7 bases. Germline CDR1 SNHLY, CDR2 FYNNEI. V lost 6 bases and J lost 7; bases outside the gene matches: 5. The CDR3 consists of 12 residues. The CDR3 DNA reads TGTGCCAGCAGGACGGGACAGCTTGAAGCTTTCTTT. As protein: CASRTGQLEAFF.

This clone was detected only once. The chain joins TRBV12-3 or TRBV12-4 to TRBJ2-7; 8 nucleotides agree with TRBD1. The ends lost 6 bases at V and 3 bases at J; junction bases unmatched: 4. The CDR3 is 13 amino acids. CDR3 in amino acids: CASSRDRRYEQYF. The DNA of the CDR3 is TGTGCCAGCAGCCGGGACAGGCGCTACGAGCAGTACTTC.

The rearrangement uses TRBV11-3 and TRBJ2-5, with TRBD2 as a possible D gene (5 bases). CDR3 length equals 15 residues. Germline loops: CDR1 SGHNT, CDR2 YENEEA. Trimming left V 5 bases short and J 3 bases short, with 16 bases between. This CDR3 reads CASSLRVGLEETQYF. The CDR3 coding sequence is TGTGCCAGCAGCCTGCGGGTAGGGCTCGAAGAGACCCAGTACTTC.

This chain joins TRBV30 and TRBJ2-3; tentatively, D is TRBD1 (6 bases). Germline CDR1 reads GTSNPN; CDR2 reads SVGIG (reference sequence). The CDR3 spans 14 residues. V dropped 5 bases and J dropped 4 bases, with 16 bases sitting between them. The CDR3 nucleotides are TGTGCCTGGGATCAGGGGTCGATCCCAGATACGCAGTATTTT. Translation gives CAWDQGSIPDTQYF.

V is TRBV20-1 and J is TRBJ2-1, with TRBD2 identical over 7 bases. The CDR3 has 12 amino acids. V lost 3 bases and J lost 7; bases outside the gene matches: 3. The V gene's germline CDR1 is DFQATT and CDR2 SNEGSKA (reference sequence). The CDR3 reads CSASRGGNEQFF. CDR3 sequence (DNA): TGCAGTGCTAGTAGGGGAGGGAATGAGCAGTTCTTC.

The chain recombines TRBV5-4 with TRBJ2-4, with a weak D call TRBD1 (6 bases). The germline V gene has CDR1 SGHNT and CDR2 YYREEE (reference sequence). Trimming took off 6 bases at V and 3 bases at J, with 16 bases between the two ends. The CDR3 is 15 residues long. The CDR3 spells CASTNDKGGKNIQYF. The CDR3 DNA sequence: TGTGCCAGCACGAACGACAAAGGGGGCAAAAACATTCAGTACTTC. Filled out from reference TRBV5-4 and TRBJ2-4, the complete variable domain reads ETGVTQSPTHLIKTRGQQVTLRCSSQSGHNTVSWYQQALGQGPQFIFQYYREEENGRGNFPPRFSGLQFPNYSSELNVNALELDDSALYLCASTNDKGGKNIQYFGAGTRLSVL.

The chain joins TRBV10-1 to TRBJ2-1; TRBD2 aligns across 9 bases. This CDR3 spans 16 amino acids. The germline CDR1 and CDR2 sequences are WNHNN and SYGVQD (reference sequence). Trimming cost V 4 bases and J 2 bases; bases outside gene matches: 6. CDR3 DNA sequence: TGCGCCAGCAGTGGTAGCGGGAGATACCCCTACAATGAGCAGTTCTTC. It yields the protein CASSGSGRYPYNEQFF.

The genes are TRBV19 and TRBJ1-2; the match to TRBD1 covers 10 bases. The CDR3 has 14 amino acids. With 3 bases clipped from V and 5 bases from J, the junction kept 3 bases outside the gene matches. Germline V gene sequence: CDR1 LNHDA, CDR2 SQIVND (reference sequence). The CDR3 coding sequence is TGTGCCAGTAGTATGGGACAGGGGTATTATGGCTACACCTTC. Its translation is CASSMGQGYYGYTF.

The gene calls are TRBV7-2 and TRBJ1-2; maybe TRBD1 (5 bases). From germline, CDR1 is SGHTA and CDR2 FQGNSA. The CDR3 length is 13 residues. V shed 6 bases and J shed 3 bases, with 11 bases lying between them. The CDR3 nucleotides read TGTGCCAGCAGAGGCAGGGAAGACTATGGCTACACCTTC. It is translated as CASRGREDYGYTF. Supplemented by reference TRBV7-2 and TRBJ1-2, the full variable domain reads GAGVSQSPSNKVTEKGKDVELRCDPISGHTALYWYRQSLGQGLEFLIYFQGNSAPDKSGLPSDRFSAERTGGSVSTLTIQRTQQEDSAVYLCASRGREDYGYTFGSGTRLTVV.

The V and J genes are TRBV11-3 and TRBJ2-4, with D possibly being TRBD2 (6 bases). Germline CDR1 and CDR2: SGHNT and YENEEA. This CDR3 contains 14 residues. Trimming removed 5 bases at V and 5 bases at J, with 13 bases between. This CDR3 reads CASSPVAGQNIQYF. The CDR3 DNA reads as TGTGCCAGCAGCCCCGTGGCGGGACAAAACATTCAGTACTTC.

CDR3 in amino acids: CASSYLGAGVHNEQFF. The CDR3 coding sequence is TGTGCCAGCAGTTACCTAGGGGCGGGAGTCCACAATGAGCAGTTCTTC. The chain is built from TRBV6-6 and TRBJ2-1; TRBD2 matches at 7 bases. The CDR3 runs to 16 residues. V was pared by 2 bases and J by 5 bases, with 9 bases of the junction left unmatched. CDR1 is MNHNY and CDR2 is SVGAGI in the germline V gene (reference sequence).

The J gene is TRBJ2-3, the V gene TRBV7-2; D gene ambiguous. The CDR3 consists of 13 residues. CDR1 and CDR2 from the germline V gene are SGHTA and FQGNSA. With 5 bases removed from V and 1 base from J, the gap between germline ends came to 7 bases. CDR3 region: CASSPPGTDTQYF. The CDR3 nucleotides are TGTGCCAGCAGCCCCCCAGGCACAGATACGCAGTATTTT. The entire variable domain, with the rest obtained from reference TRBV7-2 and TRBJ2-3, is as follows: GAGVSQSPSNKVTEKGKDVELRCDPISGHTALYWYRQSLGQGLEFLIYFQGNSAPDKSGLPSDRFSAERTGGSVSTLTIQRTQQEDSAVYLCASSPPGTDTQYFGPGTRLTVL.

The J gene is TRBJ1-4, the V gene TRBV6-2 or TRBV6-3; D possibly corresponds to TRBD1 (5 bases). The V and J ends lost 5 bases and 8 bases respectively, with 12 bases between them. Per the germline V gene, CDR1 is MNHEY and CDR2 is SVGEGT. This CDR3 has 13 amino acids. The CDR3 DNA follows: TGTGCCAGCAGTAAAGGGGCTCGCGAAAAACTGTTTTTT. Amino acids: CASSKGAREKLFF.

This clone appeared a single time. V and J are TRBV10-3 and TRBJ1-2; 7 nucleotides line up with TRBD1. Germline values: CDR1 ENHRY, CDR2 SYGVKD. This CDR3 region has 15 residues. Unmatched junction bases numbered 7, after V lost 5 bases and J lost 1 base. The CDR3 sequence is CAISSTGRSNYGYTF. The CDR3 DNA reads as TGTGCCATCAGTTCGACAGGGAGAAGTAACTATGGCTACACCTTC.

The V call is TRBV2, the J call TRBJ1-2; unclear D gene. The CDR3 extends over 12 amino acids. Trimming cost V 9 bases and J 5 bases, with 13 bases left between them. CDR1 is SNHLY and CDR2 is FYNNEI in the germline V gene. For the CDR3, the DNA is TGTGCCAGGGAGGGCGTGTGGTATGGCTACACCTTC. Encoded protein: CAREGVWYGYTF.